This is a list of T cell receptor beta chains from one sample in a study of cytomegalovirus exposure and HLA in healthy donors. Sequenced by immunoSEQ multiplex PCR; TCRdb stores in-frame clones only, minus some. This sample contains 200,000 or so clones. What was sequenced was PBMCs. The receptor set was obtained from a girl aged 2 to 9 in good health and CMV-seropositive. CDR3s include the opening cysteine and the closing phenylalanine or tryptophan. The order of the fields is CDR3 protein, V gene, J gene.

CSVPGKSVDGYTF,TRBV29-1,TRBJ1-2
CASSFPGFSSDEQFF,TRBV5-6,TRBJ2-1
CASEASYEQYF,TRBV21-1,TRBJ2-7
CASSEPLGQIGNQPQHF,TRBV25-1,TRBJ1-5
CASSEGDRLGDEQYF,TRBV2,TRBJ2-7
CASSPRPPGSQPQHF,TRBV6-5,TRBJ1-5
CASRQSTGTETYNEQFF,TRBV28,TRBJ2-1
CASSRTIAGVSTDTQYF,TRBV5-1,TRBJ2-3
CSVDPDQERDTGELFF,TRBV29-1,TRBJ2-2
CASSLASGRALETQYF,TRBV11-2,TRBJ2-5
CAIPVRDPNTEAFF,TRBV10-1,TRBJ1-1
CASSLGTGTSDYGYTF,TRBV5-6,TRBJ1-2
CASSLQGIGRGYTF,TRBV28,TRBJ1-2
CASSRREVGDTQYF,TRBV11-3,TRBJ2-3
CASSSGLAGEGETQYF,TRBV28,TRBJ2-5
CASSSQGEVANEKLFF,TRBV28,TRBJ1-4
CASSLEGVGPQHF,TRBV11-2,TRBJ1-5
CASSLVQGRETQYF,TRBV5-4,TRBJ2-5
CASSMIDITGERETQYF,TRBV19,TRBJ2-5
CASSFGGRGPGGTGELFF,TRBV28,TRBJ2-2
CAISERGGGQPQHF,TRBV10-3,TRBJ1-5
CASSAFLAGGSYEQYF,TRBV5-4,TRBJ2-7
CASSLGTSGLTYGQYF,TRBV5-1,TRBJ2-7
CASSPDGQGGNEKLFF,TRBV5-1,TRBJ1-4
CASTRTGEGYTF,TRBV5-4,TRBJ1-2
CASSVEGDFNQPQHF,TRBV9,TRBJ1-5